These 22 T cell receptor beta chains share one sample of origin, sequenced in a study of blood T cell repertoires in COVID-19. Produced via immunoSEQ multiplex PCR; TCRdb's table is partial and in-frame only. The repertoire holds 170,000 or so clones, with roughly 80% as singletons. The sample taken for sequencing was peripheral blood. The source of these receptors is a woman between 65 and 79 years old with COVID-19, enrolled during active disease.

The chain employs TRBV28 and TRBJ2-5, with TRBD2 identical over 10 bases. This CDR3 contains 13 residues. V shed 8 bases and J 5 bases; nucleotides not matched to a gene: 5. CDR1 and CDR2 from the germline V gene are MDHEN and SYDVKM. Written as DNA, the CDR3 is TGTGCCAGCGCTAGCGGGAGTTTTGAGACCCAGTACTTC. This translates into CASASGSFETQYF.

The rearrangement links TRBV5-1 to TRBJ2-7, with TRBD1 matching 9 bases. CDR3 size: 16 residues. Trimming cost V 3 bases and J 4 bases; bases outside gene matches: 11. CDR1 SGHRS and CDR2 YFSETQ come from the germline V gene. This CDR3 reads CASSSRPGQGLYEQYF. CDR3 nucleotide sequence: TGCGCCAGCAGCTCTCGTCCGGGACAGGGCTTGTACGAGCAGTACTTC.

This clone came up a few times. The V call is TRBV5-8, the J call TRBJ2-7; D may be TRBD2 (6 bases). Looked up from germline, CDR1 is SGHTS and CDR2 is YDEGEE. V was shortened by 10 bases and J by 1 base, with 18 bases between the two germline ends. This CDR3 contains 14 residues. CDR3 protein: CAPKRGGKSYEQYF. The DNA of the CDR3 is TGTGCCCCTAAGCGCGGAGGGAAATCCTACGAGCAGTACTTC.

The chain couples TRBV6-5 to TRBJ1-1; a possible D gene is TRBD1 (6 bases). CDR1 and CDR2 from the germline V gene are MNHEY and SVGAGI. This CDR3 has 15 amino acids. V lost 2 bases, J lost 1 base, and 11 bases lay in between. CDR3 residues: CASSYGGHKNTEAFF. The CDR3 DNA follows: TGTGCCAGCAGTTACGGGGGACATAAGAACACTGAAGCTTTCTTT.

Remarks on this clone: Other DNA sequences in the same sample also yield this CDR3. CDR3 loop: CASSWGGDGYTF. CDR3 in DNA: TGTGCCAGCAGCTGGGGAGGCGATGGCTACACCTTC. The genes are TRBV11-2 and TRBJ1-2; no reliable D call. CDR1 and CDR2 from the germline V gene are SGHAT and FQNNGV. Trimming left V 4 bases short and J 6 bases short, with 9 bases between. The CDR3 loop spans 12 amino acids.

J is TRBJ2-5 and V is TRBV28; D is perhaps TRBD2 (6 bases). Trimming stripped 3 bases from V and 5 bases from J, with 16 bases between. This CDR3 has 15 residues. Germline V gives CDR1 MDHEN, CDR2 SYDVKM. The CDR3 DNA follows: TGTGCCAGCAGTTTGGGGGGTGCTTTCAGGGAGACCCAGTACTTC. It codes for CASSLGGAFRETQYF.

The chain couples TRBV20-1 to TRBJ2-1; 7 bases line up with TRBD2. V gave up 3 bases and J gave up 6 bases; unmatched junction bases: 14. The CDR3 is 16 amino acids. CDR1 is DFQATT and CDR2 is SNEGSKA in the germline V gene (reference sequence). CDR3 sequence (DNA): TGCAGTGCTAGTATGATGGGGGGGAATGGGGCCAATGAGCAGTTCTTC. Residues: CSASMMGGNGANEQFF.

This clone was detected once. The chain links TRBV7-8 to TRBJ1-1; D remains ambiguous. The CDR3 is 16 residues long. Germline CDR1 and CDR2: SGHVS and FQNEAQ. V lost 5 bases, J lost 0 bases, and 16 bases lay in between. The CDR3 nucleotides read TGTGCCAGCAGCCAAGCCGCGGTTCTCATGAACACTGAAGCTTTCTTT. It encodes CASSQAAVLMNTEAFF.

This clone was detected many times. The CDR3 DNA reads as TGTGCCAGCAGCTTAAGTCACGGCAATGAGCAGTTCTTC. Protein sequence: CASSLSHGNEQFF. J is TRBJ2-1 and V is TRBV7-2; D is ambiguous. CDR1 and CDR2 (germline): SGHTA, FQGNSA. V was trimmed by 2 bases and J by 6 bases, leaving 8 bases between them. The CDR3 runs 13 residues.

The chain employs TRBV6-5 and TRBJ1-1; D call uncertain. V lost 6 bases and J 5 bases, leaving 13 bases between the germline ends. Germline assignment: CDR1 MNHEY and CDR2 SVGAGI. This CDR3 is built from 13 residues. The CDR3 reads CASRRKESTEAFF. The CDR3 DNA sequence: TGTGCCAGCAGGAGGAAGGAGTCAACTGAAGCTTTCTTT.

The J gene is TRBJ2-7, the V gene TRBV9; D remains unclear. The CDR3 sequence is 16 residues long. Trimming shortened V by 0 bases and J by 0 bases, and 13 bases separated the two germline ends. Looked up from germline, CDR1 is SGDLS and CDR2 is YYNGEE. CDR3 in DNA: TGTGCCAGCAGCGTAGCGGTAGGCCCTAGCTCCTACGAGCAGTACTTC. Residues: CASSVAVGPSSYEQYF.

The chain employs TRBV6-6 and TRBJ2-7, with 9 bases aligning to TRBD1. Trimming removed 6 bases from V and 0 bases from J; junction bases left unmatched: 6. The germline CDR1 and CDR2 sequences are MNHNY and SVGAGI (reference sequence). The CDR3 consists of 15 residues. For the CDR3, the DNA is TGTGCCAGCAGCCTAGGGACAGGGCGCTCCTACGAGCAGTACTTC. Translated: CASSLGTGRSYEQYF.

The chain uses TRBV5-1 and TRBJ1-5; D may be TRBD1 (5 bases). Trimming shortened V by 0 bases and J by 3 bases, and 10 bases separated the two germline ends. The CDR3 has 15 residues. Germline assignment: CDR1 SGHRS and CDR2 YFSETQ. The CDR3 is CASSLAGVSNQPQHF. The CDR3 DNA reads TGCGCCAGCAGCTTGGCGGGGGTCTCCAATCAGCCCCAGCATTTT.

The V and J genes are TRBV7-2 and TRBJ2-3; TRBD2 agrees at 8 bases. V shed 6 bases and J 3 bases; nucleotides not matched to a gene: 8. The CDR3 sequence is 15 residues long. Per the germline V gene, CDR1 is SGHTA and CDR2 is FQGNSA. The CDR3 reads CASSTAGGGTDTQYF. CDR3 in DNA: TGTGCCAGCAGTACCGCGGGGGGCGGAACAGATACGCAGTATTTT. The variable domain in full, with the rest retrieved from reference TRBV7-2 and TRBJ2-3, is GAGVSQSPSNKVTEKGKDVELRCDPISGHTALYWYRQSLGQGLEFLIYFQGNSAPDKSGLPSDRFSAERTGGSVSTLTIQRTQQEDSAVYLCASSTAGGGTDTQYFGPGTRLTVL.

V and J are TRBV9 and TRBJ1-1; TRBD1 might be the D (5 bases). CDR1 SGDLS and CDR2 YYNGEE come from the germline V gene. The CDR3 covers 14 residues. Trimming pared 0 bases from V and 4 bases from J, leaving 10 bases between. This chain's CDR3 is CASSVAWGSTEAFF. The CDR3 DNA is TGTGCCAGCAGCGTAGCATGGGGCTCCACTGAAGCTTTCTTT.

This chain connects TRBV7-2 to TRBJ2-7; 8 positions agree with TRBD2. The germline V gene has CDR1 SGHTA and CDR2 FQGNSA. This CDR3 is built from 15 residues. Unmatched junction bases numbered 11, after V lost 4 bases and J lost 6 bases. CDR3 nucleotides: TGTGCCAGCAGCTCAAATGCCGGGACTAGGAGCGAGCAGTACTTC. Its translation is CASSSNAGTRSEQYF.

The chain links TRBV18 to TRBJ2-7; weak D call: TRBD2 (5 bases). Germline V gene lookup returns CDR1 KGHSH and CDR2 LQKENI. Trimming shortened V by 5 bases and J by 0 bases, and 11 bases separated the two germline ends. The CDR3 contains 14 residues. CDR3 nucleotides: TGTGCCAGCTCATCGGCAGGACTCTCCTACGAGCAGTACTTC. This translates into CASSSAGLSYEQYF.

V gene TRBV28 combines with J gene TRBJ2-3; the D is unclear. There are 15 residues in the CDR3. V was shortened by 3 bases and J by 0 bases, with 10 bases between the two germline ends. Germline CDR1 and CDR2: MDHEN and SYDVKM. The DNA for the CDR3 is TGTGCCAGCAGTTTGATGGCAGTAAGCACAGATACGCAGTATTTT. It codes for CASSLMAVSTDTQYF.

The V call is TRBV27, the J call TRBJ2-3, with 8 bases matching TRBD2. Germline CDR1 MNHEY, CDR2 SMNVEV (reference sequence). CDR3 length: 18 amino acids. The V and J ends lost 6 bases and 3 bases, in that order; junction bases with no gene match: 17. The CDR3 loop is CASSHGGSGARRTDTQYF. The CDR3 DNA follows: TGTGCCAGCAGCCACGGGGGTAGCGGGGCCAGGAGGACAGATACGCAGTATTTT.

The rearrangement links TRBV10-3 to TRBJ2-2; 7 bases match TRBD2. This CDR3 is built from 15 residues. Germline values: CDR1 ENHRY, CDR2 SYGVKD. The junction had 6 bases not matched to a gene; V was cut back by 8 bases and J by 0 bases. For the CDR3, the DNA is TGTGCCATCGGTGCGGGACTAACGAACACCGGGGAGCTGTTTTTT. This encodes CAIGAGLTNTGELFF.

This chain links TRBV15 with TRBJ2-5; TRBD1 is a possible D gene (6 bases). This CDR3 is 16 amino acids long. Trimming pared 2 bases from V and 1 base from J, leaving 14 bases between. Germline loops: CDR1 LNHNV, CDR2 YYDKDF (reference sequence). The CDR3 nucleotides read TGTGCCACCAGCAGATACCAGGGGATCCCCCAAGAGACCCAGTACTTC. Protein: CATSRYQGIPQETQYF.

This chain links TRBV5-4 with TRBJ2-3, with 10 positions matching TRBD2. This CDR3 contains 15 residues. The V segment lost 3 bases and the J segment 2 bases; nucleotides outside the gene matches: 3. Germline loops: CDR1 SGHNT, CDR2 YYREEE (reference sequence). The CDR3 DNA reads TGTGCCAGCAGCTCCCTAGCGGGGGCCACAGATACGCAGTATTTT. The encoded protein is CASSSLAGATDTQYF.